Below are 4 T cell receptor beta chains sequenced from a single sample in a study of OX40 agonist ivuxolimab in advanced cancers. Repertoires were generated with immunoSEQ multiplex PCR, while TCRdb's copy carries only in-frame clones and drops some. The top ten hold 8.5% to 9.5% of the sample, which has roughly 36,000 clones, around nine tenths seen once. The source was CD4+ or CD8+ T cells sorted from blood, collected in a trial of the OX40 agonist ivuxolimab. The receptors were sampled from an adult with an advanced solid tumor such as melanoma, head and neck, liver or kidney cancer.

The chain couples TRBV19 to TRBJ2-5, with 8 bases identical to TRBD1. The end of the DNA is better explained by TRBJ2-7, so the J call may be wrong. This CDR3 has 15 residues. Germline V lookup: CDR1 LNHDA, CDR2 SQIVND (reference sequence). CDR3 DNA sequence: TGTGCCAGTAGTAGGGGGACAGGTAGTACCTACGAGCAGTACTTC. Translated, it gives CASSRGTGSTYEQYF.

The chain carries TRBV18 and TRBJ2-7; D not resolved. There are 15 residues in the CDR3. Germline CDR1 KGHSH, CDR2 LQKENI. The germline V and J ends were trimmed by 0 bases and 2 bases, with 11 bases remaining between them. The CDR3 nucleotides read TGTGCCAGCTCACCACCTACCAGGCCTACCTACGAGCAGTACTTC. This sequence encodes CASSPPTRPTYEQYF. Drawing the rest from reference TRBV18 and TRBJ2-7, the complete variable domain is NAGVMQNPRHLVRRRGQEARLRCSPMKGHSHVYWYRQLPEEGLKFMVYLQKENIIDESGMPKERFSAEFPKEGPSILRIQQVVRGDSAAYFCASSPPTRPTYEQYFGPGTRLTVT.

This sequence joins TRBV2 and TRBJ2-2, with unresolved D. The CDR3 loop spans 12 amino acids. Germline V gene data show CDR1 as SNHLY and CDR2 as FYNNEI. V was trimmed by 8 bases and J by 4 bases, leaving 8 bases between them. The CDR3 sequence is CASSPGTGELFF. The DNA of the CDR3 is TGTGCCAGCTCCCCAGGCACCGGGGAGCTGTTTTTT.

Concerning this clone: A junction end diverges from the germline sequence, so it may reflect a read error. The CDR3 protein is CASSLDRGETQYF. CDR3 bases: TGTGCTAGCAGCCTGGACAGGGGAGAGACCCAGTACTTC. The V and J genes are TRBV7-7 and TRBJ2-5, with 9 bases matching TRBD1. Germline CDR1 and CDR2: SSHAT and FNYEAQ (reference sequence). The CDR3 contains 13 residues.